What follows describes a single T cell receptor beta chain. As yet, its antigen is unknown. Other DNA sequences in this specimen translate into the identical CDR3. These data belong to a study of cytomegalovirus exposure and HLA in healthy donors. Notes on the study in general: Evidence from a later analysis indicated that most CMV-associated TCR beta chains looked HLA-restricted. In a later analysis, V- and J-gene trimming of beta chains associated with a DCLRE1C missense variant, replicated independently. Highly shared sequence variants in one cluster were likely a sequencing artifact.

PCR used 60 Vbeta primers and 13 Jbeta primers. Some clones are missing from TCRdb's copy, which holds only in-frame ones; the method was immunoSEQ multiplex PCR. The sample has about 50,000 clones, over 60% seen once. Donors had nominal health at sampling but likely had unrecorded immune exposures. V dropped 4 bases and J dropped 5 bases, with 15 bases sitting between them. This CDR3 contains 13 residues. The germline CDR1 and CDR2 sequences are SQVTM and ANQGSEA. V and J are TRBV29-1 and TRBJ2-7, with unresolved D. Sequenced: PBMCs. The source of this sequence is a man aged 30-40 years in good health and CMV-seropositive. The CDR3 DNA reads as TGCAGCGTTGTTGAGACTCCCGCCAACGAGCAGTACTTC. Its protein product is CSVVETPANEQYF.